This T cell receptor (beta chain) was observed in a study of T cell responses to AZD1222 COVID-19 vaccine. Generated by immunoSEQ multiplex PCR, the TCRdb table keeps only in-frame clones and is missing some. The sample shows more than 150,000 clones, around 90% of them seen only once. V gave up 3 bases and J gave up 9 bases, with 16 bases separating them. Germline V gives CDR1 SGDLS, CDR2 YYNGEE. The CDR3 has 15 amino acids. The specimen comprised peripheral blood, sampled 28 days after the second AZD1222 dose. The sequence was obtained from an adult who received the AZD1222 COVID-19 vaccine. This sequence joins TRBV9 and TRBJ1-6; D ambiguous. DNA of the CDR3: TGTGCCAGCAGCGGTCCCCTCAAACCGGGTTCACCCCTCCACTTT. Protein: CASSGPLKPGSPLHF. The variable domain in full, completed from reference TRBV9 and TRBJ1-6, reads DSGVTQTPKHLITATGQRVTLRCSPRSGDLSVYWYQQSLDQGLQFLIQYYNGEERAKGNILERFSAQQFPDLHSELNLSSLELGDSALYFCASSGPLKPGSPLHFGNGTRLTVT.